The 9 T cell receptor beta chains below come from one sample, sequenced in a study of blood T cell repertoires in COVID-19. Assay used: immunoSEQ multiplex PCR; TCRdb lists only in-frame clones, some missing. Here the sample spans roughly 330,000 clones, around 87% being singletons. Sequences were obtained from PBMCs or T cells enriched from blood (not recorded which). These receptors all stem from a woman aged 25 to 39 who had recovered from COVID-19.

J is TRBJ2-7 and V is TRBV5-1, with 11 bases lining up with TRBD2. After removal of 0 bases from V and 7 bases from J, the junction contained 3 bases not matched to a gene. In germline, CDR1 is SGHRS, CDR2 YFSETQ. CDR3 size: 14 residues. The CDR3 region has the DNA TGCGCCAGCAGCTTGGACACTAGCGGGGGTGAGCAGTACTTC. As protein: CASSLDTSGGEQYF.

V and J are TRBV7-2 and TRBJ2-5, with 11 bases identical to TRBD2. The CDR3 is 16 amino acids. Germline-derived CDR1 and CDR2 are SGHTA and FQGNSA. J gave up 1 base and V 1 base, and 2 bases lay outside the gene matches. CDR3 sequence: CASSLGGLAGQETQYF. CDR3 in DNA: TGTGCCAGCAGCTTAGGAGGACTAGCGGGCCAAGAGACCCAGTACTTC.

The CDR3, as DNA: TGTGCCAGCAGCTTAGGAGAGGGACAGTACTATTTCACAGATACGCAGTATTTT. This gives the protein CASSLGEGQYYFTDTQYF. The chain recombines TRBV13 with TRBJ2-3, with 7 positions matching TRBD1. CDR1 and CDR2 from the germline V gene are PRHDT and FYEKMQ (reference sequence). V dropped 0 bases and J dropped 2; count of bases not matched to a gene: 11. The CDR3 runs 18 residues.

The chain carries TRBV18 and TRBJ2-7; D perhaps matches TRBD1 (5 bases). CDR1 is KGHSH and CDR2 is LQKENI in the germline V gene. V gave up 6 bases and J gave up 0 bases, with 12 bases separating them. The CDR3 consists of 14 residues. As DNA, the CDR3 is TGTGCCAGCTCCACGACAGACTTCTCCTACGAGCAGTACTTC. This sequence encodes CASSTTDFSYEQYF.

The chain recombines TRBV11-2 with TRBJ2-1, with TRBD2 matching over 8 bases. The V segment lost 6 bases and the J segment 5 bases; nucleotides outside the gene matches: 18. CDR3 length: 18 residues. CDR1 is SGHAT and CDR2 is FQNNGV in the germline V gene. CDR3 amino acids: CASSPSRGGAGAHNEQFF. The DNA for the CDR3 is TGTGCCAGCAGTCCTAGCCGAGGGGGAGCGGGGGCCCACAATGAGCAGTTCTTC.

This clone has only one observation. The gene calls are TRBV5-4 and TRBJ1-1, with 7 positions matching TRBD1. The J segment lost 2 bases and the V segment lost 0 bases, leaving 4 bases of the junction unmatched. Germline V gene sequence: CDR1 SGHNT, CDR2 YYREEE (reference sequence). This CDR3 has 15 residues. This CDR3 is CASSLDRGLNTEAFF. The DNA for the CDR3 is TGTGCCAGCAGCTTGGACAGGGGTTTAAACACTGAAGCTTTCTTT.

This CDR3 is CASSGNRAMNSPLHF. CDR3 DNA: TGTGCCAGCAGTGGCAACAGGGCGATGAATTCACCCCTCCACTTT. This rearrangement joins TRBV25-1 to TRBJ1-6, with a weak D call TRBD1 (6 bases). The V gene's germline CDR1 is MGHDK and CDR2 SYGVNS. CDR3 length: 15 residues. Trimming stripped 4 bases from V and 7 bases from J, with 14 bases between.

This clone was recorded a few times. The chain carries TRBV7-2 and TRBJ2-3, with a weak D call TRBD1 (5 bases). CDR1 is SGHTA, CDR2 FQGNSA, per germline. CDR3 length equals 16 residues. Trimming shortened V by 2 bases and J by 4 bases, and 16 bases separated the two germline ends. The CDR3, as DNA: TGTGCCAGCAGCTTATCTCGTTGGCAGGGCTCAGATACGCAGTATTTT. The encoded protein is CASSLSRWQGSDTQYF.

The CDR3 coding sequence is TGTGCCAGCAGCTTACGAGCCCGGAGCATGAACACTGAAGCTTTCTTT. Amino acids: CASSLRARSMNTEAFF. The chain carries TRBV7-2 and TRBJ1-1; D remains unclear. V was pared by 2 bases and J by 0 bases, with 13 bases between. The CDR3 is 16 residues long. The germline gives CDR1 SGHTA, CDR2 FQGNSA.